The 26 T cell receptor beta chains reported below all come from one sample, sequenced in a study of cytomegalovirus exposure and HLA in healthy donors. Amplification used 60 Vbeta primers and 13 Jbeta primers. The data were produced by immunoSEQ multiplex PCR, yet TCRdb's version contains in-frame clones alone and is incomplete. The repertoire table contains 50,000 or so clones. Sample: PBMCs. These receptors originate from a woman aged 60-75 years in good health and CMV-seropositive.

The J gene is TRBJ1-5, the V gene TRBV7-2, with 7 nucleotides matching TRBD1. V trimming: 5 bases; J trimming: 2 bases; junction bases outside the gene matches: 3. The CDR3 extends over 14 amino acids. CDR1 SGHTA and CDR2 FQGNSA come from the germline V gene. The CDR3 loop reads CASSAGQRNQPQHF. CDR3 DNA sequence: TGTGCCAGCAGCGCGGGACAGCGCAATCAGCCCCAGCATTTT.

V and J are TRBV11-3 and TRBJ2-1, with 7 bases that match TRBD1. Germline values: CDR1 SGHNT, CDR2 YENEEA. Trimming at V came to 6 bases and at J to 7 bases, leaving 6 bases not matched to a gene. The CDR3 totals 13 residues. This chain's CDR3 is CASRPGQSNEQFF. As DNA, the CDR3 is TGTGCCAGCAGGCCGGGACAGTCTAATGAGCAGTTCTTC. Variable domain in full (rest from reference TRBV11-3 and TRBJ2-1): EAGVVQSPRYKIIEKKQPVAFWCNPISGHNTLYWYLQNLGQGPELLIRYENEEAVDDSQLPKDRFSAERLKGVDSTLKIQPAELGDSAVYLCASRPGQSNEQFFGPGTRLTVL.

This chain connects TRBV25-1 to TRBJ2-1, with TRBD2 identical over 12 bases. The CDR3 sequence is 14 residues long. The germline gives CDR1 MGHDK, CDR2 SYGVNS. V shed 4 bases and J 7 bases; nucleotides not matched to a gene: 2. CDR3: CASSVTSGGNEQFF. For the CDR3, the DNA is TGTGCCAGCAGTGTCACTAGCGGGGGGAATGAGCAGTTCTTC.

This chain links TRBV10-3 with TRBJ1-1; 7 positions agree with TRBD1. Germline trimming cut 6 bases from V and 6 bases from J; bases unmatched to any gene: 7. This CDR3 region has 13 residues. Germline V CDR1 and CDR2: ENHRY, SYGVKD. The CDR3 reads CAIRTGTEAEAFF. The DNA of the CDR3 is TGTGCCATCAGAACCGGGACAGAAGCTGAAGCTTTCTTT.

The V gene is TRBV7-2, the J gene TRBJ2-5, with TRBD1 identical over 10 bases. The CDR3 length is 13 residues. The J segment lost 7 bases and the V segment lost 5 bases, leaving 4 bases of the junction unmatched. Per the germline V gene, CDR1 is SGHTA and CDR2 is FQGNSA. The CDR3 sequence is CASSQDRGGTQYF. The CDR3 DNA reads as TGTGCCAGCAGCCAGGACAGGGGGGGGACCCAGTACTTC.

This chain joins TRBV5-1 and TRBJ2-3; 7 nucleotides line up with TRBD1. This CDR3 comprises 15 residues. CDR1 and CDR2 from the germline V gene are SGHRS and YFSETQ. V lost 0 bases and J lost 2; bases outside the gene matches: 3. CDR3 sequence reads: CASSLGGGPTDTQYF. DNA of the CDR3: TGCGCCAGCAGCTTGGGAGGGGGCCCCACAGATACGCAGTATTTT. Filled out from reference TRBV5-1 and TRBJ2-3, the complete variable domain reads KAGVTQTPRYLIKTRGQQVTLSCSPISGHRSVSWYQQTPGQGLQFLFEYFSETQRNKGNFPGRFSGRQFSNSRSEMNVSTLELGDSALYLCASSLGGGPTDTQYFGPGTRLTVL.

This chain joins TRBV7-9 and TRBJ2-5, with 7 nucleotides matching TRBD1. The CDR3 contains 14 residues. V trimming: 0 bases; J trimming: 5 bases; junction bases outside the gene matches: 3. Germline V gene data show CDR1 as SEHNR and CDR2 as FQNEAQ (reference sequence). The CDR3 protein is CASSLADRSETQYF. The CDR3 DNA sequence: TGTGCCAGCAGCTTAGCGGACAGGTCCGAGACCCAGTACTTC.

The V gene is TRBV5-1, the J gene TRBJ2-7; TRBD2 matches 16 bases. After removal of 4 bases from V and 7 bases from J, the junction contained 8 bases not matched to a gene. Germline V gene data show CDR1 as SGHRS and CDR2 as YFSETQ. CDR3 length equals 16 residues. CDR3 residues: CASSPGTSGGALEQYF. The CDR3 region has the DNA TGCGCCAGCAGCCCCGGGACTAGCGGGGGGGCACTGGAGCAGTACTTC. Together with reference TRBV5-1 and TRBJ2-7, the CDR3 gives the full variable domain: KAGVTQTPRYLIKTRGQQVTLSCSPISGHRSVSWYQQTPGQGLQFLFEYFSETQRNKGNFPGRFSGRQFSNSRSEMNVSTLELGDSALYLCASSPGTSGGALEQYFGPGTRLTVT.

The V and J genes are TRBV5-1 and TRBJ1-5, with 9 bases lining up with TRBD1. The trim removed 3 bases at V and 4 bases at J, leaving 2 bases unmatched. Germline CDR1 is SGHRS and CDR2 is YFSETQ. There are 14 residues in the CDR3. As DNA, the CDR3 is TGCGCCAGCAGCTCCGGACAGGGGAATCAGCCCCAGCATTTT. Protein: CASSSGQGNQPQHF.

This sequence joins TRBV14 and TRBJ2-3; D remains ambiguous. V shed 7 bases and J shed 5 bases, with 22 bases lying between them. Per germline, CDR1 SGHDN and CDR2 FVKESK. CDR3 size: 16 residues. The CDR3 is CASTRSGARVIDTQYF. The CDR3 DNA is TGTGCCAGCACCCGATCCGGAGCCCGAGTGATAGATACGCAGTATTTT.

This chain connects TRBV18 to TRBJ2-1; 7 nucleotides line up with TRBD1. V shed 3 bases, J shed 5 bases, and the junction held 4 bases outside the gene matches. Per the germline V gene, CDR1 is KGHSH and CDR2 is LQKENI. The CDR3 has 14 amino acids. The CDR3, as DNA: TGTGCCAGCTCACCTAGGGGGCCCGACAATGAGCAGTTCTTC. Amino acids: CASSPRGPDNEQFF.

This sequence joins TRBV7-8 and TRBJ2-3; 11 positions match TRBD2. V lost 2 bases to trimming and J lost 10 bases; unmatched junction nucleotides: 8. The CDR3 is 15 amino acids. CDR1 SGHVS and CDR2 FQNEAQ come from the germline V gene. Here the CDR3 reads CASSLIAGGPGSQYF. The DNA for the CDR3 is TGTGCCAGCAGCTTAATAGCGGGGGGGCCGGGATCGCAGTATTTT.

The gene calls are TRBV18 and TRBJ2-5; TRBD2 might be the D (5 bases). CDR3 length: 12 residues. V lost 4 bases, J lost 4 bases, and 7 bases lay in between. Germline-derived CDR1 and CDR2 are KGHSH and LQKENI. Written as DNA, the CDR3 is TGTGCCAGCTCACTGGCGGGAGAGACCCAGTACTTC. Translated, it gives CASSLAGETQYF.

This chain links TRBV4-2 with TRBJ2-5; 8 bases line up with TRBD2. The CDR3 is 16 residues long. Trimming removed 1 base from V and 3 bases from J; junction bases left unmatched: 7. Germline V lookup: CDR1 LGHNA, CDR2 YNFKEQ. As DNA, the CDR3 is TGTGCCAGCAGCCAAGGCCTGGGGACTAGGGAAGAGACCCAGTACTTC. Residues: CASSQGLGTREETQYF.

The CDR3 loop reads CASSPEVTDTQYF. Here the CDR3 DNA reads TGCGCCAGCAGCCCCGAGGTCACGGATACGCAGTATTTT. This chain links TRBV10-1 with TRBJ2-3; D is undetermined. This CDR3 has 13 amino acids. CDR1 is WNHNN and CDR2 is SYGVQD in the germline V gene (reference sequence). The germline V and J ends were trimmed by 6 bases and 6 bases, with 13 bases remaining between them.

The rearrangement joins TRBV6-1 to TRBJ2-7, with D perhaps matching TRBD1 (6 bases). Trimming took off 6 bases at V and 0 bases at J, with 12 bases between the two ends. This CDR3 has 14 amino acids. The V gene's germline CDR1 is MNHNS and CDR2 SASEGT. CDR3 region: CASRGALTSYEQYF. CDR3 bases: TGTGCCAGCAGGGGGGCCCTAACCTCCTACGAGCAGTACTTC.

The chain is built from TRBV2 and TRBJ1-2; TRBD1 aligns across 9 bases. CDR3 length: 16 amino acids. Germline CDR1 SNHLY, CDR2 FYNNEI. Germline trimming cut 7 bases from V and 5 bases from J; bases unmatched to any gene: 14. CDR3 coding DNA: TGTGCCAGCACAAGCCCCCCCGGACAGGGGATATATGGCTACACCTTC. Amino acids: CASTSPPGQGIYGYTF.

V and J are TRBV28 and TRBJ1-2, with D hard to call. Trimming took 2 bases from V and 5 from J, leaving 12 bases between them. Germline V lookup: CDR1 MDHEN, CDR2 SYDVKM. This CDR3 comprises 14 residues. CDR3 coding DNA: TGTGCCAGCAGTTTAAGAGTCGTCGGTTATGGCTACACCTTC. Translation gives CASSLRVVGYGYTF.

The J gene is TRBJ1-2, the V gene TRBV29-1, with 10 bases matching TRBD1. This CDR3 has 17 residues. CDR1 and CDR2 from the germline V gene are SQVTM and ANQGSEA. Trimming at V came to 4 bases and at J to 3 bases, leaving 14 bases not matched to a gene. The CDR3 DNA follows: TGCAGCGTTGTGTGGGTAATGACAGGGGGCGCGGACTATGGCTACACCTTC. Translated, it gives CSVVWVMTGGADYGYTF.

The chain has TRBV7-2 and TRBJ2-1, with 8 bases fitting TRBD1. The germline V gene encodes CDR1 SGHTA and CDR2 FQGNSA. CDR3 length: 15 amino acids. V lost 5 bases and J lost 2; bases outside the gene matches: 5. This CDR3 reads CASSLRQGTYNEQFF. The CDR3 nucleotides read TGTGCCAGCAGCCTTAGACAGGGGACCTACAATGAGCAGTTCTTC.

The rearrangement uses TRBV28 and TRBJ2-5, with TRBD2 matching over 7 bases. The CDR3 is 12 amino acids. Germline CDR1 MDHEN, CDR2 SYDVKM. The J segment lost 9 bases and the V segment lost 5 bases, leaving 6 bases of the junction unmatched. The CDR3 protein is CASSALARSQYF. Written as DNA, the CDR3 is TGTGCCAGCAGTGCACTAGCGAGGTCCCAGTACTTC. Supplemented by reference TRBV28 and TRBJ2-5, the full variable domain reads DVKVTQSSRYLVKRTGEKVFLECVQDMDHENMFWYRQDPGLGLRLIYFSYDVKMKEKGDIPEGYSVSREKKERFSLILESASTNQTSMYLCASSALARSQYFGPGTRLLVL.

The rearrangement links TRBV19 to TRBJ1-6; TRBD1 matches 9 bases. The CDR3 contains 14 residues. CDR1 and CDR2 (germline): LNHDA, SQIVND (reference sequence). V shed 10 bases, J shed 6 bases, and the junction held 7 bases outside the gene matches. The CDR3 region has the DNA TGTGCCATCCCGGGACAGGGACCTAATTCACCCCTCCACTTT. The encoded protein is CAIPGQGPNSPLHF. The whole variable domain, remainder taken from reference TRBV19 and TRBJ1-6, is DGGITQSPKYLFRKEGQNVTLSCEQNLNHDAMYWYRQDPGQGLRLIYYSQIVNDFQKGDIAEGYSVSREKKESFPLTVTSAQKNPTAFYLCAIPGQGPNSPLHFGNGTRLTVT.

CDR3 bases: TGCGCCAGCAGCCAAGCCCCCCAGGGGCCATCTGGAAACACCATATATTTT. It encodes CASSQAPQGPSGNTIYF. J is TRBJ1-3 and V is TRBV5-1, with TRBD1 as a possible D gene (6 bases). In germline, CDR1 is SGHRS, CDR2 YFSETQ. The CDR3 extends over 17 amino acids. Trimming took off 4 bases at V and 1 base at J, with 18 bases between the two ends.

The chain recombines TRBV6-1 with TRBJ1-2; no clear D. Germline V lookup: CDR1 MNHNS, CDR2 SASEGT. Trimming cost V 1 base and J 4 bases, with 13 bases left between them. This CDR3 has 15 residues. The CDR3 protein is CASSEDAAVLYGYTF. The CDR3 DNA sequence: TGTGCCAGCAGTGAAGACGCGGCAGTACTCTATGGCTACACCTTC.

This sequence joins TRBV5-8 and TRBJ1-1; no reliable D call. The CDR3 loop spans 14 amino acids. Trimming took off 1 base at V and 1 base at J, with 8 bases between the two ends. The germline V gene has CDR1 SGHTS and CDR2 YDEGEE. The CDR3 loop reads CASSLWRRNTEAFF. The DNA for the CDR3 is TGTGCCAGCAGCTTGTGGCGGAGGAACACTGAAGCTTTCTTT. Together with reference TRBV5-8 and TRBJ1-1, the CDR3 gives the full variable domain: EAGVTQSPTHLIKTRGQQATLRCSPISGHTSVYWYQQALGLGLQFLLWYDEGEERNRGNFPPRFSGRQFPNYSSELNVNALELEDSALYLCASSLWRRNTEAFFGQGTRLTVV.

The chain combines TRBV5-1 with TRBJ1-1; TRBD1 aligns across 11 bases. Germline lookup yields CDR1 SGHRS and CDR2 YFSETQ. CDR3 size: 14 residues. J lost 4 bases, V lost 5 bases, and 4 bases had no gene match. The CDR3 bases are TGCGCCAGCAGTCGGGACAGGGGGAGCACTGAAGCTTTCTTT. Translation: CASSRDRGSTEAFF.